The entry that follows covers one T cell receptor (beta chain) sequence. CDR1 and CDR2 from the germline V gene are LGHDT and YNNKEL (reference sequence). V shed 2 bases and J shed 7 bases, with 12 bases lying between them. CDR3 length equals 14 residues. The data are from a study of blood T cell repertoires in COVID-19. The method was immunoSEQ multiplex PCR; TCRdb's version includes in-frame clones alone and lacks a portion of them. The profile covers about 59,000 clones, with 79% appearing a single time and under 4% taken by the ten largest. The sequence derives from a man aged 55 to 70 with acute or convalescent COVID-19. The sample was peripheral blood. The chain uses TRBV3-1 (or the pseudogene TRBV3-2) and TRBJ2-1; D call uncertain. The CDR3 nucleotides are TGTGCCAGCAGCCAAACACGGGTGCTGAATGAGCAGTTCTTC. Translating it yields CASSQTRVLNEQFF.